A single sample gave rise to the 14 T cell receptor beta chains below, sequenced in a study of T cell responses to AZD1222 COVID-19 vaccine. TCRdb's copy holds only in-frame clones and misses some; the assay was immunoSEQ multiplex PCR. Among approximately 200,000 clones listed, 85% to 95% were seen once. Specimen: peripheral blood, collected 28 days after the second AZD1222 dose. The origin of the receptors is an adult who received the AZD1222 COVID-19 vaccine.

The V and J genes are TRBV21-1 and TRBJ2-5; the table's D call of TRBD1 was not tested on the DNA. TRBV21-1 represents a pseudogene. This CDR3 comprises 15 residues. For the CDR3, the DNA is TGTGCCAGCAGCAAAGCTAAAAGGACAGGGAAAACCCAGTACTTC. Amino acids: CASSKAKRTGKTQYF.

Written as DNA, the CDR3 is TGTGCCTGGAGTGTCTCAGGGAGGGATGGCTACACCTTC. It yields the protein CAWSVSGRDGYTF. This chain uses TRBV30 with TRBJ1-2, with D perhaps matching TRBD1 (5 bases). This CDR3 is 13 amino acids long. CDR1 and CDR2 from the germline V gene are GTSNPN and SVGIG (reference sequence). V lost 0 bases, J lost 6 bases, and 11 bases lay in between.

This clone was recorded only once. V usage is TRBV11-2 and J usage is TRBJ1-6; no clear D gene. V was pared by 1 base and J by 0 bases, with 10 bases between. The length of the CDR3 is 17 residues. Germline CDR1 reads SGHAT; CDR2 reads FQNNGV. In DNA, the CDR3 is TGTGCCAGCAGCTTAGGAGGACTTGGCTCCTATAATTCACCCCTCCACTTT. Protein product: CASSLGGLGSYNSPLHF.

This clone was recorded only once. The chain joins TRBV5-5 to TRBJ2-5; D call uncertain. Trimming removed 2 bases from V and 0 bases from J, with 8 bases in between. The CDR3 is 14 amino acids. Looked up from germline, CDR1 is SGHKS and CDR2 is YYEKEE (reference sequence). The DNA for the CDR3 is TGTGCCAGCAGCTTAATAAGCAACCAAGAGACCCAGTACTTC. Translating gives CASSLISNQETQYF.

V usage is TRBV7-2 and J usage is TRBJ1-5; 9 bases map to TRBD1. Germline CDR1 is SGHTA and CDR2 is FQGNSA. Unmatched junction bases numbered 4, after V lost 1 base and J lost 6 bases. This CDR3 is built from 15 residues. The CDR3 protein is CASSLGDREFQPQHF. In nucleotides, the CDR3 is TGTGCCAGCAGCTTAGGGGACAGGGAATTTCAGCCCCAGCATTTT.

The chain is built from TRBV14 and TRBJ1-4; D possibly corresponds to TRBD1 (6 bases). The CDR3 runs 15 residues. The germline V gene has CDR1 SGHDN and CDR2 FVKESK. The V and J ends lost 0 bases and 8 bases respectively, with 13 bases between them. The CDR3 reads CASSQDRGSAEKLFF. The DNA of the CDR3 is TGTGCCAGCAGCCAAGATAGGGGGTCAGCCGAAAAACTGTTTTTT.

The V and J genes are TRBV4-1 and TRBJ1-5; D unresolved. This CDR3 spans 14 amino acids. The ends were cut back, 2 bases at V and 4 bases at J, with 9 bases in the middle. Germline V lookup: CDR1 MGHRA, CDR2 YSYEKL. CDR3 sequence reads: CASSQPQRNQPQHF. CDR3 DNA sequence: TGCGCCAGCAGCCAACCTCAGAGGAATCAGCCCCAGCATTTT.

The rearrangement uses TRBV12-3 or TRBV12-4 and TRBJ1-2; D gene uncertain. V lost 2 bases and J lost 6, with 7 bases in between. This CDR3 comprises 12 residues. CDR3 protein: CASSLMGNGYTF. The DNA of the CDR3 is TGTGCCAGCAGTTTAATGGGGAATGGCTACACCTTC.

The chain has TRBV7-2 and TRBJ2-3, with no clear D. Germline assignment: CDR1 SGHTA and CDR2 FQGNSA. This CDR3 is 16 amino acids long. The V gene lost 5 bases and the J gene lost 2 bases, with 17 bases spanning the gap. CDR3 DNA: TGTGCCAGCAGCCCGCAAGGCGCGGATTTCACAGATACGCAGTATTTT. This translates into CASSPQGADFTDTQYF.

The gene calls are TRBV9 and TRBJ1-5, with a possible D match to TRBD1 (5 bases). In germline, CDR1 is SGDLS, CDR2 YYNGEE. Between the trimmed V and J ends, which lost 0 bases and 9 bases, there was a span of 10 bases. The CDR3 runs 13 residues. DNA of the CDR3: TGTGCCAGCAGCGTAGCCGGGGCAGGGCCCCAGCATTTT. Its protein is CASSVAGAGPQHF.

In the case of this clone: The germline gene is not matched at one end of the junction; a read error may be the cause. The V gene is TRBV14, the J gene TRBJ2-2; maybe TRBD1 (5 bases). Germline lookup yields CDR1 SGHDN and CDR2 FVKESK. The CDR3 runs 14 residues. The CDR3 bases are TGTGCCAGCAGCAAGGGGTACCTCACCAGGGAGCTGTTTTTT. Protein: CASSKGYLTRELFF.

Details on this clone: Other DNA sequences in this specimen translate into the identical CDR3. The chain recombines TRBV12-3 or TRBV12-4 with TRBJ1-1; D remains ambiguous. With 1 base removed from V and 5 bases from J, the gap between germline ends came to 8 bases. The CDR3 extends over 13 amino acids. The CDR3 here is CASSLGVGTEAFF. CDR3 DNA: TGTGCCAGCAGTTTAGGGGTTGGGACTGAAGCTTTCTTT.

This chain links TRBV3-1 (or the pseudogene TRBV3-2) with TRBJ2-1; no definite D call. The length of the CDR3 is 12 residues. From germline, CDR1 is LGHDT and CDR2 YNNKEL (reference sequence). The V gene lost 1 base and the J gene lost 13 bases, with 11 bases spanning the gap. The CDR3 DNA reads as TGTGCCAGCAGCCAAGCGCGCCGATCTCAGTTCTTC. Its protein is CASSQARRSQFF.

V gene TRBV4-1 combines with J gene TRBJ2-7; D is unclear. The CDR3 is 13 amino acids. Trimming took 1 base from V and 4 from J, leaving 8 bases between them. CDR1 MGHRA and CDR2 YSYEKL come from the germline V gene. The CDR3 sequence: CASSQVVGYEQYF. CDR3 coding DNA: TGCGCCAGCAGCCAAGTCGTGGGATACGAGCAGTACTTC.